This TCR beta chain is drawn from a study of CD8+CD57+ T cells in acquired aplastic anemia. Across the study: When averaged, DNA from sorted CD4+ and CD8+ cells came to 3 to 4 ug. Study results and caveats: Patient and control CD8+ Simpson's diversity was not significantly different. Comparison of patients with controls identified about 27 shared CD8+ CDR3 sequences.

In patients chosen for sequencing, flow cytometry had shown CD8+CD57+ cell expansion. Each patient had severe acquired aplastic anemia. There are a few counts of this clonotype. No antigen is known for it. Using genomic DNA as the template, TCR beta VDJ and CDR3 profiling was carried out. TCRdb re-called the reads with MiXCR, one entry per CDR3 protein. The sample has approximately 250,000 distinct CDR3 sequences; 65% to 90% are singletons. The germline V and J ends were trimmed by 8 bases and 3 bases, with 12 bases remaining between them. This CDR3 is built from 13 residues. Germline lookup yields CDR1 SGHNT and CDR2 YENEEA.

The chain links TRBV11-3 to TRBJ2-3; no definite D call. Sequenced sample: sorted CD4+, CD8+, or CD8+CD57+ T cells (not recorded which) from PBMCs. The TCR sequence derives from a human donor with aplastic anemia. CDR3 residues: CASGEELTDTQYF. CDR3 sequence (DNA): TGTGCCAGCGGCGAAGAGCTGACAGATACGCAGTATTTT.